Below, 24 T cell receptor beta chains from the same sample are listed, as sequenced in a study of cytotoxic CD8 clonotypes in ibrutinib-treated CLL. TCRdb's table, derived via immunoSEQ multiplex PCR, lists solely in-frame clones and lacks some. The table has tens of thousands of clones, roughly 86% seen once. Sequencing was performed on PBMCs, taken before ibrutinib treatment. Source of these receptors: a human donor with chronic lymphocytic leukemia.

This clone has more than one count but fewer than ten. V is TRBV7-9 and J is TRBJ1-1, with D possibly TRBD1 on 5 matching bases. The CDR3 sequence is 13 residues long. Germline V CDR1 and CDR2: SEHNR, FQNEAQ (reference sequence). The germline V and J ends were trimmed by 4 bases and 6 bases, with 12 bases remaining between them. The DNA of the CDR3 is TGTGCCAGCAGCTCCCGCGGGACCTCTGAAGCTTTCTTT. It translates to CASSSRGTSEAFF.

The chain recombines TRBV4-1 with TRBJ1-1; unclear D gene. Germline V lookup: CDR1 MGHRA, CDR2 YSYEKL. The ends were cut back, 0 bases at V and 2 bases at J, with 10 bases in the middle. CDR3 length: 15 residues. CDR3 sequence reads: CASSQENQENTEAFF. CDR3 DNA: TGCGCCAGCAGCCAAGAAAATCAGGAAAACACTGAAGCTTTCTTT.

This clone was observed once. V is TRBV29-1 and J is TRBJ2-1; 7 nucleotides line up with TRBD2. Germline V gene data show CDR1 as SQVTM and CDR2 as ANQGSEA. This CDR3 is built from 17 residues. With 3 bases clipped from V and 6 bases from J, the junction kept 17 bases outside the gene matches. The CDR3 loop reads CSVEIFGASGAPNEQFF. CDR3 coding DNA: TGCAGCGTTGAGATATTTGGGGCTAGCGGAGCGCCCAATGAGCAGTTCTTC.

This sequence joins TRBV9 and TRBJ2-2; 11 nucleotides align to TRBD2. The junction had 3 bases not matched to a gene; V was cut back by 0 bases and J by 5 bases. Per germline, CDR1 SGDLS and CDR2 YYNGEE. CDR3 length equals 16 residues. The CDR3 loop is CASSVVAGGQTGELFF. CDR3 sequence (DNA): TGTGCCAGCAGCGTAGTAGCGGGAGGGCAGACCGGGGAGCTGTTTTTT. Drawing the rest from reference TRBV9 and TRBJ2-2, the complete variable domain is DSGVTQTPKHLITATGQRVTLRCSPRSGDLSVYWYQQSLDQGLQFLIQYYNGEERAKGNILERFSAQQFPDLHSELNLSSLELGDSALYFCASSVVAGGQTGELFFGEGSRLTVL.

This clone came up a few times. The chain is built from TRBV27 and TRBJ1-2; TRBD1 might be the D (5 bases). V was pared by 0 bases and J by 8 bases, with 10 bases between. The germline CDR1 and CDR2 sequences are MNHEY and SMNVEV (reference sequence). CDR3 length: 13 amino acids. The CDR3: CASSLSGDGGYTF. In nucleotides, the CDR3 is TGTGCCAGCAGTTTATCAGGGGATGGCGGCTACACCTTC.

This clone was counted a few times. The J gene is TRBJ1-2, the V gene TRBV7-9; D unresolved. The CDR3 is 15 residues long. Germline V lookup: CDR1 SEHNR, CDR2 FQNEAQ (reference sequence). Trimming stripped 2 bases from V and 1 base from J, with 11 bases between. CDR3 sequence reads: CASSLNKDDNYGYTF. The CDR3 DNA is TGTGCCAGCAGCTTAAATAAGGATGATAACTATGGCTACACCTTC.

The J gene is TRBJ2-7, the V gene TRBV10-3, with D unclear. Trimming pared 10 bases from V and 0 bases from J, leaving 13 bases between. The V gene's germline CDR1 is ENHRY and CDR2 SYGVKD. The CDR3 runs to 13 residues. CDR3 nucleotides: TGTGCCACGCTACTTAAACCCTCCTACGAGCAGTACTTC. Its protein is CATLLKPSYEQYF.

V and J are TRBV28 and TRBJ1-2; 8 bases match TRBD1. Trimming removed 1 base from V and 0 bases from J; junction bases left unmatched: 4. Germline V lookup: CDR1 MDHEN, CDR2 SYDVKM. This CDR3 contains 16 residues. CDR3 amino acids: CASSLFGTGTNYGYTF. CDR3 DNA: TGTGCCAGCAGTTTATTTGGGACAGGAACTAACTATGGCTACACCTTC.

The chain employs TRBV15 and TRBJ2-1; 13 bases align to TRBD2. V was pared by 8 bases and J by 6 bases, with 4 bases of the junction left unmatched. The length of the CDR3 is 14 residues. The germline V gene encodes CDR1 LNHNV and CDR2 YYDKDF (reference sequence). The CDR3 coding sequence is TGTGCCACCCGGACTAGCGGGAGTATCAATGAGCAGTTCTTC. Translation: CATRTSGSINEQFF.

The chain links TRBV19 to TRBJ2-1; D gene ambiguous. V was clipped by 7 bases and J by 5 bases, with 12 bases between them. This CDR3 has 13 amino acids. In germline, CDR1 is LNHDA, CDR2 SQIVND (reference sequence). CDR3 sequence: CASKMLGDNEQFF. Here the CDR3 DNA reads TGTGCCAGTAAAATGTTAGGTGACAATGAGCAGTTCTTC.

The chain employs TRBV6-6 and TRBJ2-7, with a tentative D call TRBD1 (5 bases). CDR1 MNHNY and CDR2 SVGAGI come from the germline V gene (reference sequence). V was trimmed by 0 bases and J by 0 bases, leaving 9 bases between them. The CDR3 is 15 amino acids. As DNA, the CDR3 is TGTGCCAGCAGTTACTCTGGGGCAAGCTCCTACGAGCAGTACTTC. Translation gives CASSYSGASSYEQYF.

This chain connects TRBV7-7 to TRBJ2-3; a weak D match, TRBD2 (7 bases). CDR1 is SSHAT, CDR2 FNYEAQ, per germline (reference sequence). V was clipped by 0 bases and J by 3 bases, with 16 bases between them. CDR3 length equals 17 residues. As DNA, the CDR3 is TGTGCCAGCAGCTTAGCTTCAGGACTAGGGGGGACAGATACGCAGTATTTT. Translating gives CASSLASGLGGTDTQYF.

This rearrangement joins TRBV7-3 to TRBJ2-6; D is tentatively TRBD1 or TRBD2 (5 bases each). CDR1 is SGHTA, CDR2 FQGTGA, per germline. The CDR3 totals 17 residues. Between the trimmed V and J ends, which lost 3 bases and 0 bases, there was a span of 12 bases. The CDR3, as DNA: TGTGCCAGCAGCTTCCCCGGGGACGGCTCTGGGGCCAACGTCCTGACTTTC. This codes for CASSFPGDGSGANVLTF.

The chain links TRBV27 to TRBJ2-1; TRBD2 matches 15 bases. The CDR3 covers 16 residues. V was clipped by 5 bases and J by 6 bases; unmatched bases: 5. Germline V lookup: CDR1 MNHEY, CDR2 SMNVEV (reference sequence). The CDR3 loop is CASSTPGLAGGNEQFF. Written as DNA, the CDR3 is TGTGCCAGCAGTACACCGGGACTAGCGGGAGGCAATGAGCAGTTCTTC.

The genes are TRBV7-9 and TRBJ2-7, with 8 nucleotides matching TRBD2. Germline assignment: CDR1 SEHNR and CDR2 FQNEAQ (reference sequence). The CDR3 spans 17 residues. V gave up 1 base and J gave up 3 bases; unmatched junction bases: 11. Here the CDR3 reads CASSLDLFAGLDYEQYF. The CDR3 nucleotides read TGTGCCAGCAGCTTAGATCTTTTTGCGGGACTAGACTACGAGCAGTACTTC. The full variable domain, rest sourced from reference TRBV7-9 and TRBJ2-7, is DTGVSQNPRHKITKRGQNVTFRCDPISEHNRLYWYRQTLGQGPEFLTYFQNEAQLEKSRLLSDRFSAERPKGSFSTLEIQRTEQGDSAMYLCASSLDLFAGLDYEQYFGPGTRLTVT.

V is TRBV7-3 and J is TRBJ1-1, with D tentatively TRBD1 (5 bases). V gave up 5 bases and J gave up 1 base, with 8 bases separating them. Per germline, CDR1 SGHTA and CDR2 FQGTGA. The CDR3 consists of 13 residues. The CDR3 is CASSVTGNTEAFF. The CDR3 DNA reads TGTGCCAGCAGCGTCACAGGGAACACTGAAGCTTTCTTT.

This clone was recorded once. The rearrangement links TRBV4-1 to TRBJ2-7; D call uncertain. Germline V gene data show CDR1 as MGHRA and CDR2 as YSYEKL. V lost 0 bases and J lost 2, with 14 bases in between. The CDR3 is 16 residues long. Here the CDR3 DNA reads TGCGCCAGCAGCCAAGACTCCTTGACGGATGCCTACGAGCAGTACTTC. This encodes CASSQDSLTDAYEQYF.

CDR3 amino acids: CASSPPGQGYEQYF. CDR3 in DNA: TGTGCCAGCAGCCCCCCGGGACAGGGCTACGAGCAGTACTTC. The V gene is TRBV14, the J gene TRBJ2-7; 9 bases align to TRBD1. Germline V CDR1 and CDR2: SGHDN, FVKESK. The trim removed 4 bases at V and 3 bases at J, leaving 4 bases unmatched. This CDR3 has 14 residues.

The chain recombines TRBV6-6 with TRBJ1-1; D is possibly TRBD1 (6 bases). The CDR3 spans 14 residues. CDR1 is MNHNY, CDR2 SVGAGI, per germline (reference sequence). The V end lost 7 bases, the J end lost 0 bases, and 12 bases lay between the germline ends. The CDR3 loop is CASIPQGMNTEAFF. CDR3 sequence (DNA): TGTGCCAGCATACCACAGGGAATGAACACTGAAGCTTTCTTT.

The chain links TRBV18 to TRBJ2-3; D may be TRBD2 (5 bases). The germline CDR1 and CDR2 sequences are KGHSH and LQKENI. Trimming stripped 2 bases from V and 5 bases from J, with 26 bases between. The CDR3 is 19 residues long. The CDR3 here is CASSPTAAGSSGVRDTQYF. CDR3 nucleotides: TGTGCCAGCTCACCAACGGCTGCGGGTAGCTCGGGCGTTAGAGATACGCAGTATTTT.

This chain joins TRBV27 and TRBJ2-7; no clear D. V lost 2 bases and J 3 bases, leaving 8 bases between the germline ends. This CDR3 contains 13 residues. CDR1 is MNHEY, CDR2 SMNVEV, per germline (reference sequence). Here the CDR3 reads CASSLRPYYEQYF. In DNA, the CDR3 is TGTGCCAGCAGTTTACGACCCTACTACGAGCAGTACTTC.

The chain links TRBV11-3 to TRBJ2-6, with D unresolved. The CDR3 loop spans 15 amino acids. CDR1 and CDR2 from the germline V gene are SGHNT and YENEEA. Trimming pared 5 bases from V and 0 bases from J, leaving 8 bases between. The CDR3 DNA follows: TGTGCCAGCAGCATGTTGGGCTCTGGGGCCAACGTCCTGACTTTC. Translating gives CASSMLGSGANVLTF.

The genes are TRBV2 and TRBJ1-5; 7 bases are a match to TRBD1. V lost 6 bases, J lost 4 bases, and 6 bases stayed unmatched. CDR1 SNHLY and CDR2 FYNNEI come from the germline V gene. The CDR3 extends over 14 amino acids. CDR3 protein: CASSLTGPNQPQHF. The CDR3 DNA is TGTGCCAGCAGCTTGACAGGGCCAAATCAGCCCCAGCATTTT. Filled out from reference TRBV2 and TRBJ1-5, the complete variable domain reads EPEVTQTPSHQVTQMGQEVILRCVPISNHLYFYWYRQILGQKVEFLVSFYNNEISEKSEIFDDQFSVERPDGSNFTLKIRSTKLEDSAMYFCASSLTGPNQPQHFGDGTRLSIL.

In this sample, this clone turned up once. The CDR3 reads CASSLYSSGRAGGYNEQFF. CDR3 DNA: TGTGCCAGCAGCTTATACTCTAGCGGGAGGGCAGGAGGGTACAATGAGCAGTTCTTC. The V gene is TRBV7-3, the J gene TRBJ2-1, with TRBD2 identical over 12 bases. Germline loops: CDR1 SGHTA, CDR2 FQGTGA. This CDR3 is 19 amino acids long. J gave up 4 bases and V 2 bases, and 12 bases lay outside the gene matches.